The source of this T cell receptor (beta chain) is a study of shared clonotypes between healthy human individuals (TCRdb year 2020). In terms of the full investigation: The cohort comprised a couple of women and a few men aged 18 to 49 years. To estimate repertoire size and how much clonotypes are shared between individuals, the study performed deep sequencing of blood TCR repertoires from 4 to 6 healthy adults. To increase sequencing depth and limit assay-specific biases, different laboratories used diverse techniques to prepare libraries and sequence TCR repertoires. Per donor, leukapheresis produced somewhere between about 0.8 and 9 billion PBMCs.

The investigation overall reported the following: Sampling was restricted to blood, and TCR repertoires in tissues likely differ from the TCR repertoires found in blood. Pairwise subsampling led to the expectation that sequencing depth would affect the degree of clonotype sharing among donors. The genetic and exposure-history diversity represented was limited by the small number of donors.

The junction carries 10 bases between V and J, which are trimmed by 1 base and 6 bases respectively. CDR1 MNHEY and CDR2 SMNVEV were looked up in the germline V gene (reference sequence). There are 13 amino acids in the CDR3, from cysteine to phenylalanine inclusive. Solely the CDR3 DNA is kept, with 39 bases framed from the first base. Using the deep immunoSEQ assay, TCR CDR3 regions were amplified from genomic DNA by multiplex PCR. Extracted genomic DNA from each cell subset was distributed evenly across all wells of several immunoSEQ 96-well plates, and each plate was treated as a replicate. For unsorted PBMC, 300 to 350 ng genomic DNA, equal to 32,000 or so T cell genomes, was loaded into each replicate PCR. Ten immunoSEQ deep assay plates were used to sequence the unsorted PBMC genomic DNA. Purified libraries were measured with a Qubit 3.0 fluorometer, size-checked on a Bioanalyzer 2100, and measured again with the KAPA Library Quantification kit. A separate single-read 150-cycle Illumina NextSeq 550 flow cell was used to sequence each immunoSEQ 96-well plate. The original pipeline was this. Because only junctional sequences without quality scores were contained in the immunoSEQ output, filtering matching that applied to full-length reads could not be performed. To assign V/J genes and CDR3, sequences were annotated using PyIR, a Python wrapper for IgBLAST v1.9, with IMGT germline references. Reads were filtered out if the reads had weak V/J assignments (E-value above 1e-6), no CDR3, stop codons, out-of-frame junctions, or ambiguous translated residues. V3J clonotypes were defined as sequences sharing the same inferred V gene, J gene, and CDR3 amino acid sequence. Percentage overlap between repertoires was calculated by dividing the number of shared unique clonotypes by the size of the smaller repertoire. Repertoire richness was assessed with RTK rarefaction, the Chao1 estimator, and Recon v2.1 estimates of unobserved clonotypes. This immuneACCESS table, as held by TCRdb, lists in-frame sequences with V and J called but not all clones. Of the missing ones, under half trace to an unresolved V gene in checked studies; the others have no known cause. D and trimming come from the DNA, and the V and J calls and clone size come from that table. The sample yields fewer than 600,000 clones; 79% were counted once. Roughly 13% of the sample comes from the top ten.

In regard to this clone: Its antigen is not yet known. There are no base qualities to consult, and no much larger clone falls within one base.

The donors were healthy, HIV-negative adults who had no recently reported acute infections or vaccinations. All donors were Caucasian adults living in Nashville, Tennessee, USA. In the unsorted samples, roughly 90 million PBMCs were counted, and genomic DNA was extracted using the QIAamp DNA Blood Mini kit. Blood was collected by leukapheresis, and PBMCs were isolated by Ficoll-Histopaque density gradient centrifugation and then cryopreserved in liquid nitrogen vapor phase. The chain joins TRBV27 to TRBJ2-7; the D segment could be TRBD2, given 5 matching bases. The sequenced sample was PBMCs. The sequence was collected from a woman between 40 and 55 years old in good health. Some clones in this sample may be carry-over from other donors' samples. The nucleotide sequence is given as TGTGCCAGCAGTTTATTCGGCCGGGGCGAGCAGTACTTC. It is translated as CASSLFGRGEQYF.